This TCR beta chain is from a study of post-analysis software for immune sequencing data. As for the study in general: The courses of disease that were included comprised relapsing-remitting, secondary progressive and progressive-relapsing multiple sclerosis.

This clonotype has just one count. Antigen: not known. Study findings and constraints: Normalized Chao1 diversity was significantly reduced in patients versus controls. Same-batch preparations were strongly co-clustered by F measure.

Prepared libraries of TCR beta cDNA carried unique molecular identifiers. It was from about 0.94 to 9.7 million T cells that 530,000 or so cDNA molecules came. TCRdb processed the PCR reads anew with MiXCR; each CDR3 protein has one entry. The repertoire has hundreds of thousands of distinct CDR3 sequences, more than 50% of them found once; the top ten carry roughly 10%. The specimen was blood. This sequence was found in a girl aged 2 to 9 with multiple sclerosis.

DNA for the CDR3: TGTGCCAGCAGACGGACAGGGCCCCGGGGGGATACGCAGTATTTT. It translates to CASRRTGPRGDTQYF. The J gene is TRBJ2-3, the V gene TRBV25-1; 8 bases align to TRBD1. The CDR3 spans 15 residues. V lost 6 bases, J lost 6 bases, and 11 bases stayed unmatched. The germline V gene encodes CDR1 MGHDK and CDR2 SYGVNS.